One and the same sample provided the 28 T cell receptor beta chains below, sequenced in a study of blood T cell repertoires in COVID-19 (dated by TCRdb to 2018 to 2021). The library was generated by the immunoSEQ multiplex PCR assay. Entries here come from immuneACCESS through TCRdb and include only in-frame sequences with V and J called. Some clones fail to appear in such tables; in the studies checked, an unresolved V gene covers under half of the shortfall, and the cause of the remainder is unknown. A total of approximately 88,000 clones appear in this sample, approximately 90% of them only once. The ten most abundant clones make up roughly 15% of the sample. The sequenced sample consisted of peripheral blood. These receptors were obtained from a male donor with acute or convalescent COVID-19.

This rearrangement joins TRBV4-2 to TRBJ1-1, with 8 bases that match TRBD1. The CDR3 spans 15 residues. Germline values: CDR1 LGHNA, CDR2 YNFKEQ. V was clipped by 0 bases and J by 8 bases; unmatched bases: 8. The CDR3 is CASSQDRDRTREAFF. CDR3 coding DNA: TGTGCCAGCAGCCAAGACCGGGACAGGACGCGGGAAGCTTTCTTT.

The V call is TRBV6-6, the J call TRBJ1-4, with TRBD1 identical over 9 bases. Germline CDR1 reads MNHNY; CDR2 reads SVGAGI (reference sequence). V was pared by 7 bases and J by 4 bases, with 7 bases of the junction left unmatched. The CDR3 length is 15 residues. CDR3 sequence: CASTYRGQGNEKLFF. CDR3 DNA sequence: TGTGCCAGCACCTACAGGGGGCAGGGTAATGAAAAACTGTTTTTT.

This clone was observed once. V is TRBV4-1 and J is TRBJ2-7, with D possibly matching TRBD1 (6 bases). Germline-derived CDR1 and CDR2 are MGHRA and YSYEKL. The CDR3 loop spans 15 amino acids. V lost 4 bases and J 0 bases, leaving 13 bases between the germline ends. CDR3 sequence reads: CASSPTGFSSYEQYF. CDR3 in DNA: TGCGCCAGCAGCCCCACAGGGTTTAGCTCCTACGAGCAGTACTTC.

V gene TRBV5-1 combines with J gene TRBJ2-1, with a tentative D call TRBD2 (5 bases). Trimming pared 2 bases from V and 4 bases from J, leaving 16 bases between. Per germline, CDR1 SGHRS and CDR2 YFSETQ. The CDR3 is 16 residues long. The CDR3 DNA sequence: TGCGCCAGCAGCTTACCAATAGCGACAACTTACAATGAGCAGTTCTTC. It translates to CASSLPIATTYNEQFF.

The V call is TRBV5-8, the J call TRBJ2-1; D possibly corresponds to TRBD1 (5 bases). V gave up 6 bases and J gave up 2 bases, with 15 bases separating them. Germline loops: CDR1 SGHTS, CDR2 YDEGEE. CDR3 length: 15 residues. The CDR3 sequence: CASTINSGPYNEQFF. The CDR3 region has the DNA TGTGCCAGCACTATAAATTCAGGGCCCTACAATGAGCAGTTCTTC.

The CDR3: CACDLRGVGEKLFF. The CDR3 bases are TGTGCCTGCGACTTACGGGGGGTGGGAGAAAAACTGTTTTTT. The gene calls are TRBV30 and TRBJ1-4; D is possibly TRBD1 (5 bases). V was cut by 6 bases and J by 8 bases, with 19 bases left in between. This CDR3 spans 14 amino acids. Germline CDR1 GTSNPN, CDR2 SVGIG (reference sequence).

This sequence joins TRBV6-2 or TRBV6-3 and TRBJ1-5, with TRBD1 matching over 7 bases. The CDR3 totals 14 residues. Trimming cost V 6 bases and J 2 bases; bases outside gene matches: 4. The germline V gene encodes CDR1 MNHEY and CDR2 SVGEGT. CDR3: CASSRDRGNQPQHF. CDR3 DNA: TGTGCCAGCAGCCGAGACAGGGGCAATCAGCCCCAGCATTTT.

Concerning this clone itself: The DNA is omitted, as the CDR3 cannot be located on it reliably, and the CDR3 follows TCRdb's listing. This chain connects TRBV4-2 to TRBJ2-6; TRBD1 is the table's D call, not checked against the DNA. A total of 22 residues make up the CDR3, ends included. Germline V lookup: CDR1 LGHNA, CDR2 YNFKEQ. The CDR3 sequence is CASTLSDVVIRTGAPGANVLTF.

The chain couples TRBV9 to TRBJ1-1; TRBD1 might be the D (6 bases). In germline, CDR1 is SGDLS, CDR2 YYNGEE. CDR3 length equals 15 residues. V lost 0 bases and J lost 8, with 17 bases in between. CDR3 DNA: TGTGCCAGCAGCGTAGGAAATTCAGAGGGGGAAGAAGCTTTCTTT. Protein product: CASSVGNSEGEEAFF.

The rearrangement joins TRBV14 to TRBJ1-1; tentatively, D is TRBD1 (5 bases). The germline CDR1 and CDR2 sequences are SGHDN and FVKESK. V shed 4 bases and J shed 3 bases, with 18 bases lying between them. This CDR3 is 16 amino acids long. The CDR3 is CASSPPGGALYTEAFF. The CDR3 nucleotides are TGTGCCAGCAGCCCCCCCGGCGGGGCGCTCTACACTGAAGCTTTCTTT.

This clone was recorded a few times. The same CDR3 is also encoded by other DNA sequences in this sample. The chain couples TRBV20-1 to TRBJ2-7; possible D gene TRBD1, 5 bases. V lost 6 bases and J 2 bases, leaving 8 bases between the germline ends. This CDR3 comprises 11 residues. Germline CDR1 reads DFQATT; CDR2 reads SNEGSKA (reference sequence). Here the CDR3 reads CSALDTYEQYF. The DNA for the CDR3 is TGCAGTGCCTTGGACACCTACGAGCAGTACTTC.

The V gene is TRBV5-3, the J gene TRBJ2-1; no firm D call. TRBV5-3 is identified as an open reading frame with a role that is uncertain. Trimming removed 0 bases at V and 5 bases at J, with 6 bases between. This CDR3 comprises 13 residues. The CDR3 DNA sequence: TGTGCCAGAAGCTTGGTTGGCAACAATGAGCAGTTCTTC. It translates to CARSLVGNNEQFF.

The chain joins TRBV7-2 to TRBJ2-2; 9 bases agree with TRBD2. With 5 bases clipped from V and 7 bases from J, the junction kept 14 bases outside the gene matches. Looked up from germline, CDR1 is SGHTA and CDR2 is FQGNSA. The CDR3 covers 17 residues. The DNA of the CDR3 is TGTGCCAGCAGCGGGACCTTAGCGGGGGCAGGTGTCGGGGAGCTGTTTTTT. Encoded protein: CASSGTLAGAGVGELFF.

V usage is TRBV6-5 and J usage is TRBJ1-3; D not certain. Germline-derived CDR1 and CDR2 are MNHEY and SVGAGI. Deletions cut 6 bases from V and 4 bases from J, with 4 bases between. The CDR3 consists of 11 residues. DNA of the CDR3: TGTGCCAGCAGGGGCGGAAACACCATATATTTT. Protein: CASRGGNTIYF.

J is TRBJ1-6 and V is TRBV30; no clear D gene. With 3 bases removed from V and 7 bases from J, the gap between germline ends came to 16 bases. The germline V gene has CDR1 GTSNPN and CDR2 SVGIG (reference sequence). CDR3 length: 15 amino acids. The CDR3 is CAWSEAGIGNSPLHF. In DNA form, the CDR3 reads TGTGCCTGGAGCGAGGCGGGGATTGGAAATTCACCCCTCCACTTT.

This clone was detected once. The chain couples TRBV10-2 to TRBJ1-1, with D unclear. The CDR3 covers 13 residues. V was trimmed by 5 bases and J by 4 bases, leaving 11 bases between them. CDR1 and CDR2 from the germline V gene are WSHSY and SAAADI. Written as DNA, the CDR3 is TGCGCCAGCAGTATACAATCCTCCACTGAAGCTTTCTTT. Translating gives CASSIQSSTEAFF.

The genes are TRBV5-4 and TRBJ1-4; 8 nucleotides agree with TRBD1. Trimming removed 3 bases from V and 7 bases from J; junction bases left unmatched: 11. CDR3 length equals 16 residues. Germline V CDR1 and CDR2: SGHNT, YYREEE (reference sequence). The CDR3, as DNA: TGTGCCAGCAGCTCGCAGTCTAAGACAGGGGTTGAAAAACTGTTTTTT. This sequence encodes CASSSQSKTGVEKLFF.

This chain joins TRBV6-5 and TRBJ1-2, with no clear D. Trimming removed 8 bases at V and 5 bases at J, with 18 bases between. The CDR3 contains 14 residues. The germline V gene has CDR1 MNHEY and CDR2 SVGAGI. The CDR3 spells CASLDTSTLYGYTF. DNA of the CDR3: TGTGCCAGCCTCGACACCTCAACCCTATATGGCTACACCTTC.

CDR3 nucleotide sequence: TGTGCCAGCAGCTTAGCCCCGGGACTTGGCTACAATGAGCAGTTCTTC. Translation gives CASSLAPGLGYNEQFF. The chain combines TRBV7-8 with TRBJ2-1, with D possibly being TRBD2 (6 bases). The CDR3 runs 16 residues. Looked up from germline, CDR1 is SGHVS and CDR2 is FQNEAQ. Trimming took off 0 bases at V and 3 bases at J, with 12 bases between the two ends.

This clone was seen a handful of times. The chain joins TRBV6-6 to TRBJ1-1, with TRBD1 matching 8 bases. Germline CDR1 is MNHNY and CDR2 is SVGAGI (reference sequence). The CDR3 has 15 amino acids. The J segment lost 1 base and the V segment lost 7 bases, leaving 8 bases of the junction unmatched. The CDR3 region is CASTQHQGANTEAFF. DNA for the CDR3: TGTGCCAGCACCCAGCATCAGGGGGCGAACACTGAAGCTTTCTTT.

This chain uses TRBV7-9 with TRBJ1-2; 8 bases align to TRBD1. Losses at the gene ends were 2 bases for V and 9 bases for J; bases not matched to a gene: 5. This CDR3 has 13 residues. Germline assignment: CDR1 SEHNR and CDR2 FQNEAQ (reference sequence). The CDR3 region is CASSLSTGGSYTF. The CDR3 bases are TGTGCCAGCAGCTTATCAACAGGGGGGAGCTACACCTTC.

CDR3 nucleotides: TGTGCCAGCAGCTTCGGCGGGGGGTCCTACAATGAGCAGTTCTTC. This encodes CASSFGGGSYNEQFF. The V and J genes are TRBV7-2 and TRBJ2-1; the match to TRBD2 covers 8 bases. Germline V lookup: CDR1 SGHTA, CDR2 FQGNSA. Trimming cost V 3 bases and J 1 base; bases outside gene matches: 2. The CDR3 totals 15 residues.

The J gene is TRBJ2-3, the V gene TRBV29-1; 7 bases agree with TRBD1. The CDR3 is 14 amino acids. Germline V lookup: CDR1 SQVTM, CDR2 ANQGSEA. V trimming: 7 bases; J trimming: 6 bases; junction bases outside the gene matches: 13. Here the CDR3 DNA reads TGCAGCGCCTTTCGACAGGGTCAGGCGGATACGCAGTATTTT. Protein sequence: CSAFRQGQADTQYF.

J is TRBJ1-4 and V is TRBV5-5; weak D call: TRBD1 (5 bases). The CDR3 has 15 residues. Germline CDR1 is SGHKS and CDR2 is YYEKEE (reference sequence). Trimming cost V 9 bases and J 8 bases, with 23 bases left between them. The CDR3 loop reads CAIALFGGIEEKLFF. DNA for the CDR3: TGTGCCATCGCCCTCTTCGGGGGGATAGAGGAAAAACTGTTTTTT.

The rearrangement joins TRBV2 to TRBJ2-7; D call uncertain. Germline CDR1 SNHLY, CDR2 FYNNEI. With 6 bases removed from V and 0 bases from J, the gap between germline ends came to 15 bases. This CDR3 region has 15 residues. CDR3 nucleotides: TGTGCCAGCAGCACCCGCCTTGACTCCTCCTACGAGCAGTACTTC. It yields the protein CASSTRLDSSYEQYF.

This chain links TRBV15 with TRBJ1-4; the match to TRBD1 covers 7 bases. Germline loops: CDR1 LNHNV, CDR2 YYDKDF (reference sequence). The V gene end was trimmed by 1 base and the J gene end by 6 bases; junction bases not matched to a gene: 11. This CDR3 comprises 17 residues. The DNA for the CDR3 is TGTGCCACCAGCAGAGTCCCGCGACAGGGTGGGGATGAAAAACTGTTTTTT. Amino acids: CATSRVPRQGGDEKLFF.

This clone was counted only a few times. The chain links TRBV19 to TRBJ1-4; maybe TRBD1 (6 bases). The CDR3 contains 15 residues. Germline V gives CDR1 LNHDA, CDR2 SQIVND (reference sequence). Between the trimmed V and J ends, which lost 5 bases and 8 bases, there was a span of 18 bases. CDR3: CASSLTGTSLEKLFF. The CDR3 DNA sequence: TGTGCCAGTAGTCTTACCGGGACAAGCTTGGAAAAACTGTTTTTT.

The CDR3 DNA reads TGTGCCAGCAGCCAAGAAGAGGGTCGGGAGCAGTACTTC. This sequence encodes CASSQEEGREQYF. The chain joins TRBV4-2 to TRBJ2-7, with D possibly TRBD2 on 5 matching bases. Trimming shortened V by 0 bases and J by 7 bases, and 10 bases separated the two germline ends. The germline gives CDR1 LGHNA, CDR2 YNFKEQ. The CDR3 runs 13 residues.